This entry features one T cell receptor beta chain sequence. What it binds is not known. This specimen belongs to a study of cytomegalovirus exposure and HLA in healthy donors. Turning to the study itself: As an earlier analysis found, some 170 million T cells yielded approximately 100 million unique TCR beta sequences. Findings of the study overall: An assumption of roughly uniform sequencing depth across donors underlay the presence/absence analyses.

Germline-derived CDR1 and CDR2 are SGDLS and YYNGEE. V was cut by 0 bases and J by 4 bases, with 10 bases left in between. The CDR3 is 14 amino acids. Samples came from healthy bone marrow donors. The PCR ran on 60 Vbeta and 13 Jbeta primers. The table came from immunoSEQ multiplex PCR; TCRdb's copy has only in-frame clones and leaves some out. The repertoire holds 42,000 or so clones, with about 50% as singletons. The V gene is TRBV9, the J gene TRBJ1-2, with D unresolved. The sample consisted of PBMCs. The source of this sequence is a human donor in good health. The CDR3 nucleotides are TGTGCCAGCAGCGTAGTAGCGGGTGCCTATGGCTACACCTTC. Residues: CASSVVAGAYGYTF.